The rows below give T cell receptor beta chains drawn from one sample of a study of CD8 T cells in Susac syndrome. One entry per CDR3 protein results from TCRdb running MiXCR on the immunoSEQ multiplex PCR reads. The sample includes roughly 75,000 distinct CDR3 sequences, about 92% of them seen just once. The sequenced material came from CD4+ T cells from PBMCs. These receptors were taken from a human donor with Susac syndrome. Both conserved end residues are part of each CDR3. A D gene is named only where the DNA matches it firmly. For some rows the clone size is stated as once, few or many, or as a class when expanded; others skip it.

V,size,J,D,DNA,CDR3
TRBV6-2/TRBV6-3,few,TRBJ1-2,-,TGTGCCAGCAGTTACCAGGGGATCTATGGCTACACCTTC,CASSYQGIYGYTF
TRBV18,-,TRBJ2-5,-,TGTGCCAGCTCACTTTATTTCGAGACCCAGTACTTC,CASSLYFETQYF
TRBV6-5,-,TRBJ1-6,TRBD1,TGTGCCACCAACAGGGGAGGTTCACCCCTCCACTTT,CATNRGGSPLHF
TRBV6-2/TRBV6-3,-,TRBJ1-1,-,TGTGCCAGCAGTTTTAACCTGAACACTGAAGCTTTCTTT,CASSFNLNTEAFF
TRBV18,-,TRBJ1-2,-,TGTGCCAGCTCACCACGGGAATTTAACTATGGCTACACCTTC,CASSPREFNYGYTF
TRBV29-1,-,TRBJ2-5,-,TGCAGCGTTGAAGATGGGCCTCCATGGACCCAGTACTTC,CSVEDGPPWTQYF
TRBV25-1,-,TRBJ1-2,-,TGTGCCAGCAGCGCCAGGTCCGTAGGAGGTGGCTACACCTTC,CASSARSVGGGYTF
TRBV6-2/TRBV6-3,-,TRBJ2-3,-,TGTGCAAGCGAGGGGACCACAGATACGCAGTATTTT,CASEGTTDTQYF
TRBV6-5,once,TRBJ2-7,-,TGTGCCAGCAGTTACTCTATCGTCGGGGCCCCCTACGAGCAGTACTTC,CASSYSIVGAPYEQYF
TRBV14,-,TRBJ1-2,-,TGTGCCAGCAGCCTGACGGGCTGGGACTATGGCTACACCTTC,CASSLTGWDYGYTF
TRBV7-9,-,TRBJ1-2,-,TGTGCCAGCAGCTTAAACAGTGAGGGGATTATAGTCTATGGCTACACCTTC,CASSLNSEGIIVYGYTF
TRBV28,few,TRBJ2-1,TRBD2,TGTGCCAGCAGTTTAACTAGCGGGGGTAACTACAATGAGCAGTTCTTC,CASSLTSGGNYNEQFF
TRBV24-1,-,TRBJ1-5,TRBD1,TGTGCCACCAGTGCTCCCGCAGGGACAGGCAATAGCAATCAGCCCCAGCATTTT,CATSAPAGTGNSNQPQHF
TRBV10-2,once,TRBJ2-2,TRBD2,TGCGCCAGCACCCTAGCGGGGACCACCGGGGAGCTGTTTTTT,CASTLAGTTGELFF
TRBV19,-,TRBJ1-5,TRBD1,TGTGCCCACGAGGGGGCAGGGGATGGCGATCAGCCCCAGCATTTT,CAHEGAGDGDQPQHF
TRBV9,-,TRBJ2-7,-,TGTGCCAGCAGCCCAGCTTATCCAAGTGTGGGCGAGCAGTACTTC,CASSPAYPSVGEQYF
TRBV6-2/TRBV6-3,once,TRBJ2-5,TRBD1,TGTGCCAGCAGAAGGACAGGAGAAGAGACCCAGTACTTC,CASRRTGEETQYF
TRBV29-1,-,TRBJ2-5,-,TGCAGCGTTGAAGGCTCCAAACGGGGGAGAAGAGAGACCCAGTACTTC,CSVEGSKRGRRETQYF
TRBV5-1,-,TRBJ2-2,-,TGCGCCAGCAGCTTTGGGGGGAACACCGGGGAGCTGTTTTTT,CASSFGGNTGELFF
TRBV3-1,-,TRBJ2-2,-,TGTGCCAGCAGCCAAGAATCATGGACCGGGGAGCTGTTTTTT,CASSQESWTGELFF
TRBV28,-,TRBJ2-3,-,TGTGCCAGCAGTTTCAGGGCCCGCGGGAATACGCAGTATTTT,CASSFRARGNTQYF
TRBV10-3,few,TRBJ2-5,TRBD2,TGTGCCGCATCACCCGACGACGGGGGGGAGGAGACCCAGTACTTC,CAASPDDGGEETQYF
TRBV28,-,TRBJ2-7,TRBD1,TGTGCCAGTTGTACAGGGGGCGGGTACGAGCAGTACTTC,CASCTGGGYEQYF
TRBV5-1,once,TRBJ2-1,-,TGCGCCAGCTCCCTGACGGATTCCTACAATGAGCAGTTCTTC,CASSLTDSYNEQFF
TRBV10-2,-,TRBJ2-1,TRBD2,TGCGCCAGCATACGCGGCGGGGGGGCCTCCTACAATGAGCAGTTCTTC,CASIRGGGASYNEQFF
TRBV4-2,once,TRBJ2-3,TRBD2,TGTGCCAGCAGCCAAGCTTTGGGGACTAGCGCAGATACGCAGTATTTT,CASSQALGTSADTQYF
TRBV5-1,-,TRBJ2-7,-,TGCGCCAGCAGTCCGGACAACTCCTACGAGCAGTACTTC,CASSPDNSYEQYF
TRBV28,-,TRBJ1-4,TRBD1,TGTGCCAGCAGCACGACAGGGGATTTAGGGGAAAAACTGTTTTTT,CASSTTGDLGEKLFF
TRBV3-1,-,TRBJ1-1,-,TGTGCCAGCAGCCAAGATTTAACTGAAGCTTTCTTT,CASSQDLTEAFF
TRBV7-3,-,TRBJ1-1,-,TGTGCCAGCAGCTTATCGGTTGAGAAGAACACTGAAGCTTTCTTT,CASSLSVEKNTEAFF
TRBV19,-,TRBJ2-1,TRBD2,TGTGCCAGCCAAGCCCCAATCGGACTAGCGGTCTACAATGAGCAGTTCTTC,CASQAPIGLAVYNEQFF
TRBV6-4,-,TRBJ2-3,-,TGTGCCAGCAGTGACTCTCAAAGCACAGATACGCAGTATTTT,CASSDSQSTDTQYF
TRBV29-1,-,TRBJ1-6,TRBD1,TGCAGCGTTGGAGCAGGGGGTTCACCCCTCCACTTT,CSVGAGGSPLHF
TRBV18,once,TRBJ1-4,-,TGTGCCAGCTCCCCGGACAGTGCCGAGAGGGAACTGTTTTTT,CASSPDSAERELFF
TRBV7-2,-,TRBJ2-7,-,TGTGCCAGCAGCTTAGGAGGACTCCCCCGAAACGAGCAGTACTTC,CASSLGGLPRNEQYF
TRBV28,-,TRBJ2-7,TRBD1,TGTGCCAGCAGTGCCGGACAGGGGGCCCCCACCTACGAGCAGTACTTC,CASSAGQGAPTYEQYF
TRBV12-3/TRBV12-4,-,TRBJ2-7,-,TGTGCCAGCAACAAAAGGGGGACCTACGAGCAGTACTTC,CASNKRGTYEQYF
TRBV5-1,-,TRBJ2-7,-,TGCGCCAGCAGCTTGGGACACTCCTACGAGCAGTACTTC,CASSLGHSYEQYF
TRBV29-1,once,TRBJ1-1,-,TGCAGCGTTGGAGGTCTGACGAACACTGAAGCTTTCTTT,CSVGGLTNTEAFF
TRBV9,-,TRBJ2-3,-,TGTGCCAGCAGCGAATTAGCCGGGTCGACACAGTATTTT,CASSELAGSTQYF
TRBV20-1,-,TRBJ2-1,TRBD2,TGCAGTGCTAGAGAGGCGGGGGGTGAGCAGTTCTTC,CSAREAGGEQFF